These T cell receptor beta chains were read from a single sample in a study of T-cell reconstitution after alpha-beta-depleted transplantation in children. TCRdb itself ran the PCR reads through MiXCR, one entry per CDR3 protein. The sample lists roughly 590,000 distinct CDR3 sequences; over 15% were seen once. The specimen was PBMCs from the stem cell graft donor, collected from the stem cell graft. The receptor set was obtained from a human donor who donated a stem cell graft to a child with acute myeloid leukemia. Both conserved end residues are part of each CDR3. Each record gives: J gene, D gene, clone size, V gene, CDR3 DNA, CDR3 protein. A D gene is named only where the DNA matches it firmly. Not every row has a clone size; where given, it reads once, few, many or a size class.

TRBJ2-5 | TRBD1 | many | TRBV29-1 | TGCAGCGTTCCGACAGGGTCGGAGACCCAGTACTTC | CSVPTGSETQYF
TRBJ2-7 | TRBD1 | - | TRBV2 | TGTGCCAGCAGTGAAGGGCCAGGGGGCGCGTCGGAAGACCACGAGCAGTACTTC | CASSEGPGGASEDHEQYF
TRBJ2-3 | - | many | TRBV29-1 | TGCAGCGTTGCTGGAGACACAGATACGCAGTATTTT | CSVAGDTDTQYF
TRBJ1-5 | - | many | TRBV20-1 | TGCAGTGCTGTCAACCTAGGACCTAGCAATCAGCCCCAGCATTTT | CSAVNLGPSNQPQHF
TRBJ2-2 | TRBD1 | - | TRBV7-2 | TGTGCCAGCAGTTCCCTCGAGGGACAGTTGACCGGGGAGCTGTTTTTT | CASSSLEGQLTGELFF
TRBJ2-3 | TRBD2 | many | TRBV30 | TGTGCCTGGAACGTCCTAGCGGTCACAGATACGCAGTATTTT | CAWNVLAVTDTQYF
TRBJ2-1 | - | many | TRBV5-1 | TGCGCCAGCAGCCCAAGGCAGGGGGGGCCACATGAGCAGTTCTTC | CASSPRQGGPHEQFF
TRBJ2-5 | TRBD1 | few | TRBV5-1 | TGCGCCAGCAGCTTCGGGACAGGGGGAGTAGAGACCCAGTACTTC | CASSFGTGGVETQYF
TRBJ2-3 | TRBD2 | - | TRBV20-1 | TGCAGTGCTAGAGGGACTAGCGGATACACAGATACGCAGTATTTT | CSARGTSGYTDTQYF
TRBJ2-5 | TRBD2 | few | TRBV9 | TGTGCCAGCAGCGCCTCGGGACTAAACCAAGAGACCCAGTACTTC | CASSASGLNQETQYF
TRBJ2-2 | - | few | TRBV11-2 | TGTGCCAGCAGCTTCAGGTTGGGGGTTCAGGGTGGCACCGGGGAGCTGTTTTTT | CASSFRLGVQGGTGELFF
TRBJ2-3 | TRBD2 | many | TRBV20-1 | TGCAGTGCTAGAGACCCTTTAGCGGGCGCCAGCACAGATACGCAGTATTTT | CSARDPLAGASTDTQYF
TRBJ2-1 | - | - | TRBV4-2 | TGTGCCAGCAGCCAAGGGTCGGGGATACCCCAGTTCTTC | CASSQGSGIPQFF
TRBJ2-3 | - | many | TRBV20-1 | TGCAGTGCGAAAAGCGGTAATACGCAGTATTTT | CSAKSGNTQYF
TRBJ1-4 | - | - | TRBV29-1 | TGCAGCGTTGCCTTAGGGGGGGATGAAAAACTGTTTTTT | CSVALGGDEKLFF
TRBJ2-3 | - | few | TRBV4-2 | TGTGCCAGCAGCCCCCCGCTCGGGGCTAGCACAGATACGCAGTATTTT | CASSPPLGASTDTQYF
TRBJ2-5 | TRBD2 | - | TRBV6-2/TRBV6-3 | TGTGCCAGCAGCCCCTTTTTGCGGCGGGGGGCCGCTCATTCGGGCCAAGAGACCCAGTACTTC | CASSPFLRRGAAHSGQETQYF
TRBJ2-7 | - | many | TRBV7-2 | TGTGCCAGCAGCCCAGGAGGGGGGGTTAAGAACGAGCAGTACTTC | CASSPGGGVKNEQYF
TRBJ2-6 | - | many | TRBV4-3 | TGCGCCAGCAGCCAAAGGGAGACTGGGGCCAACGTCCTGACTTTC | CASSQRETGANVLTF
TRBJ1-2 | - | many | TRBV5-6 | TGTGCCAGCAGCGGGAGGCTGGGAGGCTACACCTTC | CASSGRLGGYTF
TRBJ2-1 | - | - | TRBV15 | TGTGCCACCAGCAGAGGGTACGGCCCCGAGTACAATGAGCAGTTCTTC | CATSRGYGPEYNEQFF
TRBJ2-7 | TRBD1 | many | TRBV29-1 | TGCAGCGTTGAAGATCCGGGGACAGGGCATCAGTACGAGCAGTACTTC | CSVEDPGTGHQYEQYF
TRBJ1-6 | TRBD1 | many | TRBV20-1 | TGCAGTGCTCGACAGGGGAGCTCCTATAATTCACCCCTCCACTTT | CSARQGSSYNSPLHF
TRBJ1-2 | - | - | TRBV7-9 | TGTGCCAGCACCAATTCCGGGACACTTGGCTACACCTTC | CASTNSGTLGYTF
TRBJ2-1 | - | many | TRBV13 | TGTGCCAGCAGCCCACCGTCCGGGGGGCGTTACAATGAGCAGTTCTTC | CASSPPSGGRYNEQFF
TRBJ2-7 | - | - | TRBV6-2/TRBV6-3 | TGTGCCAGCAGTTACTCGGGGCCCAGCAACGAGCAGTACTTC | CASSYSGPSNEQYF
TRBJ2-7 | - | few | TRBV7-8 | TGTGCCAGCAGCTTCGGCTCCACCTCCTACGAGCAGTACTTC | CASSFGSTSYEQYF
TRBJ1-5 | - | many | TRBV12-3/TRBV12-4 | TGTGCCAGCAGTTGGGACGGCTTCAATCAGCCCCAGCATTTT | CASSWDGFNQPQHF
TRBJ2-2 | - | - | TRBV20-1 | TGCAGTGCTAGAATCAAAGGCAGGGTTAAGTCCGGGGAGCTGTTTTTT | CSARIKGRVKSGELFF
TRBJ2-5 | - | - | TRBV19 | TGTGCCAGTAGTTTCGCAAGAGTTCAGACCCAGTACTTC | CASSFARVQTQYF
TRBJ1-3 | - | many | TRBV20-1 | TGCAGTGCTAGAGATATTGGGTTCTCTGGAAACACCATATATTTT | CSARDIGFSGNTIYF
TRBJ1-6 | - | many | TRBV20-1 | TGCAGTGCTACTGGACTGTCTAGCTCCTATAATTCACCCCTCCACTTT | CSATGLSSSYNSPLHF
TRBJ2-3 | - | few | TRBV7-9 | TGTGCCAGCAGCTTAGCGGCGGGGGCACCTAGCACAGATACGCAGTATTTT | CASSLAAGAPSTDTQYF
TRBJ1-2 | - | many | TRBV20-1 | TGCAGTGCAGCCCCCGACAGCCTCCTATGGGGCTACACCTTC | CSAAPDSLLWGYTF
TRBJ2-5 | TRBD2 | - | TRBV12-3/TRBV12-4 | TGTGCCAGCAGGGCTAGCGGGGGTCAAGAGACCCAGTACTTC | CASRASGGQETQYF
TRBJ1-6 | - | many | TRBV4-3 | TGCGCCAGCAGCCAAGATCGGGCAGCTTATAATTCACCCCTCCACTTT | CASSQDRAAYNSPLHF
TRBJ2-7 | - | - | TRBV4-1 | TGCGCCAGCAGCCAAGACTGGGGGAGCTCCTACGAGCAGTACTTC | CASSQDWGSSYEQYF
TRBJ2-7 | TRBD2 | - | TRBV13 | TGTGCCAGCAGCTTCCGGACTAGCGAGGACGAGCAGTACTTC | CASSFRTSEDEQYF
TRBJ2-3 | TRBD1 | - | TRBV5-6 | TGTGCCAGCAGCTCCGGGGCCGGGACAGGCCATACGCAGTATTTT | CASSSGAGTGHTQYF
TRBJ2-4 | - | many | TRBV7-9 | TGTGCCAGCAGCTTGTTTGCCGAAAGGGACATTCAGTACTTC | CASSLFAERDIQYF
TRBJ2-3 | - | - | TRBV20-1 | TGCAGTGCCGGAGGGGGCGGGGGGCCCACAGATACGCAGTATTTT | CSAGGGGGPTDTQYF
TRBJ2-3 | - | many | TRBV20-1 | TGCAGTGCTAGAGATCGAGGGACGGGGTCAGATACGCAGTATTTT | CSARDRGTGSDTQYF